This T cell receptor (beta chain) derives from a study of T cell repertoires in cytomegalovirus infection. Study summary: CMV infection together with matching HLA type was indicated by public TCR beta signatures. Study-wide results and caveats: HLA-C-restricted CMV clonotypes gave the most frequent clonotype in two of eight donors.

V was clipped by 5 bases and J by 7 bases; unmatched bases: 9. Germline CDR1 and CDR2: MNHEY and SMNVEV (reference sequence). This CDR3 is 15 amino acids long. Remarks on this clonotype: Its antigen is still unknown.

TCRdb processed the reads anew with MiXCR; each CDR3 protein has one entry. Of 160,000 or so distinct CDR3 sequences listed, roughly a quarter are singletons. The V gene is TRBV27, the J gene TRBJ2-7; the match to TRBD1 covers 12 bases. This receptor was identified in a human donor in good health (CMV status not recorded). Some clones in this sample may be carry-over from other donors' samples. Material: PBMCs. The CDR3 sequence: CASSQGTGGTGEQYF. As DNA, the CDR3 is TGTGCCAGCAGTCAAGGGACAGGGGGCACGGGGGAGCAGTACTTC.